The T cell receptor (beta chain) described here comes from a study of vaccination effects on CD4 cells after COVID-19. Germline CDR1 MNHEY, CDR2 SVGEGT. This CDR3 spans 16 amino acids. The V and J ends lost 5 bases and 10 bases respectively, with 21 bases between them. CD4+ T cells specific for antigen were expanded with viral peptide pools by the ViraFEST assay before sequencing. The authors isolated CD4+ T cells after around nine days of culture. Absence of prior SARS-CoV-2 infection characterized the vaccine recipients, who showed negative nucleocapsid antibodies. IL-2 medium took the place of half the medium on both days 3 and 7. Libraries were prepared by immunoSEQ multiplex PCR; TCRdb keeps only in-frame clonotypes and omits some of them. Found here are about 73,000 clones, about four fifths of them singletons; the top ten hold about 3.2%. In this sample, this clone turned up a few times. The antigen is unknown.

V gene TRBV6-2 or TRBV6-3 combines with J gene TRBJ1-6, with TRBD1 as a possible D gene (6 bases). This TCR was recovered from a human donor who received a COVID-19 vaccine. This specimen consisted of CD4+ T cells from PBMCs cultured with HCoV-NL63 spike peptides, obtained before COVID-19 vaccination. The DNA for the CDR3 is TGTGCCAGCAGTCGCCTACCACAGGGCACGGGATCACCCCTCCACTTT. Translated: CASSRLPQGTGSPLHF.